This TCR beta chain was sequenced in a study of CD8 T cells in ankylosing spondylitis (dated by TCRdb to about 2017). About the investigation overall: The study profiled T cell receptor beta repertoires in healthy donors and ankylosing spondylitis patients to find disease-linked TCR variants. In total, the full study cohort was made up of nearly 110 healthy donors and approximately 24 ankylosing spondylitis patients. Samples of peripheral blood were taken, and for ankylosing spondylitis patients, synovial fluid was collected as well. Summary of the overall study and its limitations: Blood from ankylosing spondylitis patients appeared to be characterized by a TCR beta motif made up of under ten highly homologous amino acid variants. The disease-linked clones had a CD8+ phenotype and were found at relatively low frequencies in peripheral blood. Some motif variants had previously been reported in the synovial fluid and blood of reactive arthritis patients, which suggests shared mechanisms of disease initiation. Significant enrichment of the disease-linked clones was reported in matched synovial fluid samples from ankylosing spondylitis patients.

Trimming accounts for 4 bases at V and 8 bases at J, while the number of junction bases matched to no gene is 8. The germline V gene (reference sequence) yields LGHDT for CDR1 and YNNKEL for CDR2. The CDR3 measures 16 amino acids from cysteine to phenylalanine. The CDR3 DNA has 48 bases and is translated from base 1. Concerning this clonotype: The target of this receptor is not known. Per-base qualities were not stored, and no clone one base away is much larger.

The reads were generated on an Illumina HiSeq 2500. Quantitative 5'-RACE with molecular barcodes was the method used to prepare the TCR beta libraries. On the authors' methods: Disease-linked TCR variants were identified with a new computational method built on a probabilistic model of VDJ rearrangement. Using fastp at Q25 and MiXCR, TCRdb reprocessed the public reads and kept productive beta chains. Duplicate CDR3 protein sequences are folded into a single record with the most common DNA and genes. The V and J calls here are based on TCRdb, not the publication. For this sample there are just over 300,000 distinct CDR3 sequences; around 21% appear just once. The top ten clonotypes cover approximately 3.7% of the sample.

The sequencing sample was made of blood, either unsorted or a sorted T cell fraction (not recorded which). The chain joins TRBV3-1 to TRBJ2-1; a stretch of 13 junction bases matches TRBD2. The receptor was derived from a female donor with ankylosing spondylitis or in good health (not recorded which). Read as DNA, the sequence is TGTGCCAGCAGCCGCAGACTAGCGGGAGGTTGGGATGAGCAGTTCTTC. Translated, this is CASSRRLAGGWDEQFF.